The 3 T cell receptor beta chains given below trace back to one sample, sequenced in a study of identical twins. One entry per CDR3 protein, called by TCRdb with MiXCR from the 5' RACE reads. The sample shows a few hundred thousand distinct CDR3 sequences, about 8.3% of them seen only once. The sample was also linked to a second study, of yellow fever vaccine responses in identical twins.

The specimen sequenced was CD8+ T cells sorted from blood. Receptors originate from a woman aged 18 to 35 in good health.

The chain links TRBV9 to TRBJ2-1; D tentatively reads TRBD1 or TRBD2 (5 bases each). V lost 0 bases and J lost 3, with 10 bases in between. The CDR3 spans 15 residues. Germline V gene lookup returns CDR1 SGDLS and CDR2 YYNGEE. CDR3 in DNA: TGTGCCAGCAGCGTAGTTCTTGGGGGCTACAATGAGCAGTTCTTC. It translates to CASSVVLGGYNEQFF. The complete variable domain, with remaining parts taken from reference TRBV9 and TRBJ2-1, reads DSGVTQTPKHLITATGQRVTLRCSPRSGDLSVYWYQQSLDQGLQFLIQYYNGEERAKGNILERFSAQQFPDLHSELNLSSLELGDSALYFCASSVVLGGYNEQFFGPGTRLTVL.

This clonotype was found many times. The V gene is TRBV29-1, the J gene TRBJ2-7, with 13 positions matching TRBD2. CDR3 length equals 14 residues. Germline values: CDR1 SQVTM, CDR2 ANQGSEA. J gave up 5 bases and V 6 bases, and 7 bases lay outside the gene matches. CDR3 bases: TGCAGCGTAGTACTAGCGGGAGGGCCCCACGAGCAGTACTTC. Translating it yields CSVVLAGGPHEQYF.

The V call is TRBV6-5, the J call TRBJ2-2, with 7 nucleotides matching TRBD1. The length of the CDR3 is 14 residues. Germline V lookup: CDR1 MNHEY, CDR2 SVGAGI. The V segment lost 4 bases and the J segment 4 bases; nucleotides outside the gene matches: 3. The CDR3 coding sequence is TGTGCCAGCAGTTGGACAGGAACCACCGGGGAGCTGTTTTTT. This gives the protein CASSWTGTTGELFF.